This T cell receptor beta chain was documented in a study of blood T cell repertoires in COVID-19 (dated by TCRdb to 2019 to 2021). For the wider study: The collaborator samples originated in the United States, Italy and Spain and spanned the acute and convalescent phases of COVID-19. The material from the prospective study consisted of cDNA or gDNA derived from T cells, B-cell-depleted T cells, or PBMCs. Deeply sampled blood TCRbeta repertoires from subjects exposed to, actively infected with, or recovered from COVID-19 were included in the dataset. The repertoires were released in a freely available public database meant as a resource for research on the immune response to SARS-CoV-2. The samples were drawn from two sources: the first 160 participants of the ongoing ImmuneRACE study, and fewer than 1,500 subjects contributed by 6 global collaborators. Nearly every sample came with metadata listing a de-identified subject ID, COVID-19 status, age in years and sex. Where available, HLA class I and class II types were obtained from metadata supplied by the sample provider rather than from assay-based typing.

Here V drops 3 bases and J drops 4 bases, and the junction holds 17 bases not matched to any gene. Its CDR3 holds 18 amino acids, cysteine through phenylalanine. The kept DNA is CDR3 alone, 54 bases in frame from the first base. CDR1 and CDR2 (MNHNS, SASEGT) derive from the germline V gene. A note on this clone: Its target antigen remains unknown. Base qualities were left out, and no much larger clone turns up one base away.

TCRbeta CDR3 regions were amplified from genomic DNA using the immunoSEQ Assay, a bias-controlled multiplex PCR. Regarding the original processing steps: Nucleated cell counts per sample were estimated from amplification of reference gene primers within the assay. To quantify the absolute abundance of each unique TCRbeta CDR3 rearrangement, sequence reads were collapsed and filtered. For each sample, productive Simpson clonality was calculated by taking the square root of Simpson's diversity index across productive rearrangements. As stored in TCRdb, this immuneACCESS dataset retains in-frame rearrangements with V and J assigned. A fraction of the clones does not appear; measured against another copy, unresolved V genes explain less than half of the discrepancy, and the remainder lacks a known reason. That table supplies the V and J calls and clone size; D and trimming were determined from the DNA. In this sample the table shows about 76,000 clones, 87% of which occur a single time. Clones ranked in the top ten supply around 7.9% of the sample.

Study-wide conclusions, independent of this receptor: The amount of clinical and demographic metadata varied by source and participant and was provided uncurated.

Collaborating institutions collected whole blood in K2EDTA tubes following their own protocols. For TCRbeta analysis, collaborators shipped samples in one of three forms: frozen whole blood, isolated PBMCs, or DNA extracted from either of those sample types. Material for sequencing was peripheral blood. This sequence uses TRBV6-1 and TRBJ2-7, and 8 bases in between align with TRBD1. The TCR sequence derives from a man aged 25-45 years with acute or convalescent COVID-19. This receptor carries the CDR3 CASSDLPGQVTPGYEQYF. The DNA reads as follows: TGTGCCAGCAGTGATCTTCCGGGACAGGTCACTCCGGGGTACGAGCAGTACTTC.